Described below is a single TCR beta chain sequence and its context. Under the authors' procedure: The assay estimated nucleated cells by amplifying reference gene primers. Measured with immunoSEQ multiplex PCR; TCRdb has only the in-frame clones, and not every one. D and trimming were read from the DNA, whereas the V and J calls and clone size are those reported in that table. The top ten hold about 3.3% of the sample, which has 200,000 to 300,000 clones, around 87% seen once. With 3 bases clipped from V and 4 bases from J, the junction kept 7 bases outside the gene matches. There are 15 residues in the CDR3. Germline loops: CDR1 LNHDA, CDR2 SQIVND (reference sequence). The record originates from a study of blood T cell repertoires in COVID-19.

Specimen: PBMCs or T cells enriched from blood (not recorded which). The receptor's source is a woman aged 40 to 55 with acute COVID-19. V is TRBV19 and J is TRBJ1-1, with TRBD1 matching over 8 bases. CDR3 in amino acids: CASSILGQGGTEAFF. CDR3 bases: TGTGCCAGTAGTATCCTCGGACAGGGCGGCACTGAAGCTTTCTTT.